Presented here are 17 T cell receptor beta chains from one specimen sequenced in a study of HIV-infected patients and healthy controls. Reverse transcription used 450 to 550 ng RNA and constant-region primers for alpha and beta. Each of the alpha and beta chains got its own library through chain-specific third strand synthesis with indices. Via MiXCR, TCRdb re-called the 5' RACE reads, giving one row per CDR3 protein. The sample includes about 6,400 distinct CDR3 sequences, about a tenth of them seen just once. The repertoire came from unfractionated whole blood and reflected all unsorted peripheral T cells. The sequences come from blood, collected before antiretroviral therapy. All receptors derive from an adult with HIV infection.

J is TRBJ2-7 and V is TRBV28; tentative D call: TRBD1 (5 bases). V was trimmed by 2 bases and J by 5 bases, leaving 13 bases between them. Germline CDR1 reads MDHEN; CDR2 reads SYDVKM. CDR3 length equals 14 residues. The CDR3 bases are TGTGCCAGCAGTTTAGACAGAGCAGCTCACGAGCAGTACTTC. Amino acid sequence: CASSLDRAAHEQYF.

This clonotype has a count of ten or more. The rearrangement joins TRBV28 to TRBJ1-1; D not resolved. The V gene lost 7 bases and the J gene lost 8 bases, with 14 bases spanning the gap. The germline CDR1 and CDR2 sequences are MDHEN and SYDVKM. The CDR3 extends over 12 amino acids. The CDR3 bases are TGTGCCAGCACCATCCTTAACTCAGAAGCTTTCTTT. The encoded protein is CASTILNSEAFF.

This clonotype was seen many times. V is TRBV6-5 and J is TRBJ1-5, with a weak D call TRBD1 (6 bases). Germline CDR1 is MNHEY and CDR2 is SVGAGI. CDR3 length: 13 amino acids. Trimming removed 6 bases at V and 4 bases at J, with 10 bases between. In DNA form, the CDR3 reads TGTGCCAGCAGCCGGACAGAGAATCAGCCCCAGCATTTT. Amino acid sequence: CASSRTENQPQHF.

By share, this clonotype ranks as medium-sized. This sequence joins TRBV2 and TRBJ2-3, with D perhaps being TRBD1 or TRBD2 (5 bases each). Germline V gene sequence: CDR1 SNHLY, CDR2 FYNNEI. The ends were cut back, 6 bases at V and 3 bases at J, with 19 bases in the middle. The CDR3 length is 16 residues. The chain's CDR3 is CASSPPLSEGTDTQYF. Written as DNA, the CDR3 is TGTGCCAGCAGCCCCCCCCTCTCCGAGGGGACAGATACGCAGTATTTT.

The V call is TRBV4-2, the J call TRBJ1-5, with 7 bases identical to TRBD1. Germline-derived CDR1 and CDR2 are LGHNA and YNFKEQ. Trimming cost V 1 base and J 4 bases; bases outside gene matches: 19. CDR3 length equals 20 residues. The CDR3 here is CASSQVARESQGDGNQPQHF. In DNA, the CDR3 is TGTGCCAGCAGCCAAGTTGCCCGGGAGTCTCAGGGGGACGGAAATCAGCCCCAGCATTTT.

This clonotype has only a few counts. The chain is built from TRBV6-6 and TRBJ2-7; D possibly uses TRBD1 or TRBD2 (5 bases each). Germline V gives CDR1 MNHNY, CDR2 SVGAGI (reference sequence). Trimming removed 2 bases from V and 6 bases from J, with 8 bases in between. The CDR3 runs to 12 residues. The CDR3 is CASSYEGSEQYF. In DNA form, the CDR3 reads TGTGCCAGCAGTTACGAGGGGAGCGAGCAGTACTTC.

This clonotype was counted at least ten times. The rearrangement links TRBV28 to TRBJ1-2, with 10 bases lining up with TRBD1. CDR1 is MDHEN, CDR2 SYDVKM, per germline. The CDR3 sequence is 14 residues long. V trimming: 1 base; J trimming: 9 bases; junction bases outside the gene matches: 5. CDR3 nucleotide sequence: TGTGCCAGCAGTTTATTGACAGGGGGCGCGAGCTACACCTTC. The encoded protein is CASSLLTGGASYTF.

V and J are TRBV25-1 and TRBJ2-7; D remains ambiguous. CDR3 length: 13 residues. Per the germline V gene, CDR1 is MGHDK and CDR2 is SYGVNS. The V and J ends lost 4 bases and 0 bases respectively, with 7 bases between them. CDR3 region: CASSVPYSYEQYF. The CDR3 DNA follows: TGTGCCAGCAGTGTTCCCTACTCCTACGAGCAGTACTTC.

This clonotype was seen just once. The chain carries TRBV6-1 and TRBJ2-7; no clear D. V lost 0 bases, J lost 4 bases, and 7 bases lay in between. CDR3 size: 13 residues. Per the germline V gene, CDR1 is MNHNS and CDR2 is SASEGT. The CDR3 bases are TGTGCCAGCAGTGAAGCGAGGTTGTACGAGCAGTACTTC. It specifies CASSEARLYEQYF.

By share, this clonotype ranks as medium-sized (0.01 to 0.1%). The V and J genes are TRBV7-2 and TRBJ2-1, with D possibly TRBD2 on 5 matching bases. Germline V gene sequence: CDR1 SGHTA, CDR2 FQGNSA. The CDR3 length is 15 residues. V was shortened by 7 bases and J by 6 bases, with 19 bases between the two germline ends. In nucleotides, the CDR3 is TGTGCCAGCACCTCACAACTGGGGAGACCCAATGAGCAGTTCTTC. Translated: CASTSQLGRPNEQFF.

The rearrangement joins TRBV28 to TRBJ1-1, with D possibly TRBD1 on 6 matching bases. V lost 6 bases to trimming and J lost 0 bases, with 20 bases between them. The germline V gene encodes CDR1 MDHEN and CDR2 SYDVKM. The CDR3 contains 17 residues. CDR3 bases: TGTGCCAGCAGCTCCTCGTTTAGGGGGGACCTGAACACTGAAGCTTTCTTT. As protein: CASSSSFRGDLNTEAFF.

This chain links TRBV29-1 with TRBJ1-1; D is uncertain. The CDR3 length is 12 residues. The germline gives CDR1 SQVTM, CDR2 ANQGSEA. V was pared by 5 bases and J by 4 bases, with 11 bases between. This chain's CDR3 is CSVFNPSTEAFF. CDR3 bases: TGCAGCGTTTTTAATCCCAGCACTGAAGCTTTCTTT.

This clonotype was seen many times. The V call is TRBV6-6, the J call TRBJ1-5; 12 nucleotides align to TRBD1. The CDR3 totals 15 residues. Losses at the gene ends were 8 bases for V and 4 bases for J; bases not matched to a gene: 6. Germline V gene lookup returns CDR1 MNHNY and CDR2 SVGAGI (reference sequence). The CDR3 nucleotides are TGTGCCAGCCTCCGGGACAGGGGGCCAAATCAGCCCCAGCATTTT. Encoded protein: CASLRDRGPNQPQHF.

This clonotype was seen repeatedly, ten times or more. The V call is TRBV5-6, the J call TRBJ1-3, with D perhaps matching TRBD1 (6 bases). The germline V and J ends were trimmed by 4 bases and 2 bases, with 10 bases remaining between them. Per the germline V gene, CDR1 is SGHDT and CDR2 is YYEEEE. The CDR3 spans 14 residues. The CDR3 spells CASSVGQAGNTIYF. In DNA, the CDR3 is TGTGCCAGCAGCGTGGGACAAGCTGGAAACACCATATATTTT.

The genes are TRBV12-3 or TRBV12-4 and TRBJ1-5; maybe TRBD1 (5 bases). Trimming shortened V by 6 bases and J by 5 bases, and 8 bases separated the two germline ends. There are 12 residues in the CDR3. CDR3 sequence reads: CASRRGDQPQHF. The CDR3 DNA sequence: TGTGCCAGCAGGAGGGGCGATCAGCCCCAGCATTTT.

This clonotype is deemed medium-sized. The V gene is TRBV29-1, the J gene TRBJ1-1; D call uncertain. The CDR3 runs 13 residues. Germline V gene data show CDR1 as SQVTM and CDR2 as ANQGSEA. Deletions cut 2 bases from V and 5 bases from J, with 12 bases between. The CDR3 here is CSVEFQAATEAFF. The CDR3, as DNA: TGCAGCGTTGAATTTCAGGCGGCAACTGAAGCTTTCTTT. The full variable domain, in which reference TRBV29-1 and TRBJ1-1 provide the parts outside the CDR3, is SAVISQKPSRDICQRGTSLTIQCQVDSQVTMMFWYRQQPGQSLTLIATANQGSEATYESGFVIDKFPISRPNLTFSTLTVSNMSPEDSSIYLCSVEFQAATEAFFGQGTRLTVV.

In this sample, this clonotype is medium-sized (0.01 to 0.1%). The chain couples TRBV20-1 to TRBJ1-1; D call uncertain. V was cut by 1 base and J by 7 bases, with 10 bases left in between. The germline V gene has CDR1 DFQATT and CDR2 SNEGSKA (reference sequence). The CDR3 runs 12 residues. Here the CDR3 DNA reads TGCAGTGCTAGAGGCAGCGGAAATGAAGCTTTCTTT. As protein: CSARGSGNEAFF.